What follows are 17 T cell receptor beta chains derived from one specimen sequenced in a study of T cell repertoires in cytomegalovirus infection. Their target antigens are unknown. Via MiXCR, TCRdb re-called the reads, giving one row per CDR3 protein. The sample holds about 900,000 distinct CDR3 sequences; roughly 30% are singletons and the top ten take about an eighth. The sequencing here drew on cultured CD8+ T cells from PBMCs, taken from culture after CMV antigen stimulation. These receptors all come from a human donor in good health (CMV status not recorded). Some clones in this sample may be carry-over from other donors' samples.

The gene calls are TRBV19 and TRBJ1-6, with 7 positions matching TRBD1. V lost 3 bases to trimming and J lost 4 bases; unmatched junction nucleotides: 0. Germline assignment: CDR1 LNHDA and CDR2 SQIVND (reference sequence). The CDR3 spans 14 residues. CDR3 nucleotides: TGTGCCAGTAGTATGGGACAGTATAATTCACCCCTCCACTTT. It specifies CASSMGQYNSPLHF.

The chain is built from TRBV6-1 and TRBJ2-3; 10 positions match TRBD2. CDR1 is MNHNS, CDR2 SASEGT, per germline. The V segment lost 6 bases and the J segment 0 bases; nucleotides outside the gene matches: 6. This CDR3 comprises 16 residues. The CDR3 here is CASSPAGGISTDTQYF. CDR3 in DNA: TGTGCCAGCAGCCCAGCGGGGGGGATAAGCACAGATACGCAGTATTTT.

The chain is built from TRBV5-1 and TRBJ1-2; 7 bases line up with TRBD1. V dropped 4 bases and J dropped 0; count of bases not matched to a gene: 9. Germline CDR1 reads SGHRS; CDR2 reads YFSETQ. The CDR3 has 16 amino acids. The CDR3 DNA reads TGCGCCAGCAGCCCGACAGGGTCCCCACCTAACTATGGCTACACCTTC. This gives the protein CASSPTGSPPNYGYTF.

This clonotype turned up a few times. The chain employs TRBV4-2 and TRBJ1-6; D ambiguous. The germline V and J ends were trimmed by 0 bases and 13 bases, with 16 bases remaining between them. CDR3 length: 15 amino acids. Germline V lookup: CDR1 LGHNA, CDR2 YNFKEQ. CDR3 nucleotide sequence: TGTGCCAGCAGCCAAGAGAGGGCAGGTCCGGGGCCCCTCCACTTT. The encoded protein is CASSQERAGPGPLHF.

This clonotype turned up a few times. The V call is TRBV6-2 or TRBV6-3, the J call TRBJ1-2, with D maybe TRBD1 (6 bases). The CDR3 loop spans 13 amino acids. From germline, CDR1 is MNHEY and CDR2 SVGEGT. V was clipped by 5 bases and J by 8 bases, with 15 bases between them. The chain's CDR3 is CASSDWGARGYTF. In nucleotides, the CDR3 is TGTGCCAGCAGTGACTGGGGGGCACGGGGCTACACCTTC.

This clonotype was found many times. This chain joins TRBV27 and TRBJ2-2, with D uncertain. V lost 3 bases, J lost 0 bases, and 5 bases lay in between. The CDR3 extends over 14 amino acids. Germline CDR1 reads MNHEY; CDR2 reads SMNVEV (reference sequence). As DNA, the CDR3 is TGTGCCAGCAGTTTTGGGACGAACACCGGGGAGCTGTTTTTT. Translated: CASSFGTNTGELFF.

The rearrangement links TRBV7-6 to TRBJ1-5; no definite D call. The V gene lost 2 bases and the J gene lost 6 bases, with 8 bases spanning the gap. Germline loops: CDR1 SGHVS, CDR2 FNYEAQ. The CDR3 is made up of 13 amino acids. CDR3 nucleotide sequence: TGTGCCAGCAGCTTACGAGATCGTCAGCCCCAGCATTTT. It yields the protein CASSLRDRQPQHF. The full variable domain, in which reference TRBV7-6 and TRBJ1-5 provide the parts outside the CDR3, is GAGVSQSPRYKVTKRGQDVALRCDPISGHVSLYWYRQALGQGPEFLTYFNYEAQQDKSGLPNDRFSAERPEGSISTLTIQRTEQRDSAMYRCASSLRDRQPQHFGDGTRLSIL.

A few counts support this clonotype. This chain links TRBV4-3 with TRBJ2-3; 8 bases line up with TRBD2. Trimming at V came to 0 bases and at J to 6 bases, leaving 14 bases not matched to a gene. Germline loops: CDR1 LGHNA, CDR2 YSLEER. The CDR3 runs to 18 residues. This CDR3 is CASSQETLGGAREDTQYF. The CDR3 DNA is TGCGCCAGCAGCCAAGAGACTCTCGGGGGGGCGCGTGAGGATACGCAGTATTTT.

J is TRBJ1-4 and V is TRBV6-6; D gene ambiguous. The CDR3 has 13 residues. Trimming pared 2 bases from V and 8 bases from J, leaving 9 bases between. Per germline, CDR1 MNHNY and CDR2 SVGAGI (reference sequence). The CDR3 DNA reads TGTGCCAGCAGTTACGGGGATGGAGAAAAACTGTTTTTT. Amino acid sequence: CASSYGDGEKLFF.

This chain links TRBV5-1 with TRBJ2-6; 7 bases are shared with TRBD1. Looked up from germline, CDR1 is SGHRS and CDR2 is YFSETQ. The CDR3 spans 17 residues. Trimming at V came to 4 bases and at J to 1 base, leaving 8 bases not matched to a gene. As DNA, the CDR3 is TGCGCCAGCAGCGACCCGGGACAGATATCTGGGGCCAACGTCCTGACTTTC. Protein product: CASSDPGQISGANVLTF.

J is TRBJ1-6 and V is TRBV6-2 or TRBV6-3; D is unclear. Trimming removed 2 bases at V and 0 bases at J, with 14 bases between. This CDR3 is built from 18 residues. Germline values: CDR1 MNHEY, CDR2 SVGEGT. The CDR3 DNA sequence: TGTGCCAGCAGTTACCTGAGTTTGGGGAGCTCCTATAATTCACCCCTCCACTTT. Translating gives CASSYLSLGSSYNSPLHF.

CDR3 in DNA: TGCAGCGTTGAGGGACAGCCCCCTTCCTACGAGCAGTACTTC. This codes for CSVEGQPPSYEQYF. This chain joins TRBV29-1 and TRBJ2-7; 7 bases match TRBD1. V was pared by 3 bases and J by 1 base, with 6 bases of the junction left unmatched. The germline V gene encodes CDR1 SQVTM and CDR2 ANQGSEA. The CDR3 has 14 amino acids.

The chain is built from TRBV7-9 and TRBJ1-2; D is unclear. The V gene lost 3 bases and the J gene lost 8 bases, with 10 bases spanning the gap. This CDR3 comprises 12 residues. Germline-derived CDR1 and CDR2 are SEHNR and FQNEAQ (reference sequence). CDR3 coding DNA: TGTGCCAGCAGCTTGGGAGAGGGAGGCTACACCTTC. Amino acids: CASSLGEGGYTF.

The rearrangement links TRBV6-4 to TRBJ2-1, with D possibly being TRBD1 (6 bases). Germline V gene data show CDR1 as MRHNA and CDR2 as SNTAGT. CDR3 length: 16 amino acids. Between the trimmed V and J ends, which lost 0 bases and 2 bases, there was a span of 11 bases. The CDR3 nucleotides are TGTGCCAGCAGTGACTCAACAGGGACCCCCTACAATGAGCAGTTCTTC. Translating gives CASSDSTGTPYNEQFF.

Remarks on this clonotype: The germline gene is not matched at one end of the junction; a read error may be the cause. The V and J genes are TRBV9 and TRBJ1-2; D is perhaps TRBD1 (6 bases). The germline V gene has CDR1 SGDLS and CDR2 YYNGEE. CDR3 size: 11 residues. The chain's CDR3 is CASSGGGEETF. The CDR3 DNA follows: TGTGCCAGCAGCGGAGGGGGTGAGGAGACATTC.

This chain links TRBV15 with TRBJ1-2; 7 nucleotides align to TRBD1. The CDR3 spans 15 residues. The junction had 7 bases not matched to a gene; V was cut back by 1 base and J by 5 bases. The germline gives CDR1 LNHNV, CDR2 YYDKDF (reference sequence). CDR3 nucleotides: TGTGCCACCAGCAGAGGGACAGGTCTTCGGTATGGCTACACCTTC. It encodes CATSRGTGLRYGYTF.

This clonotype was observed many times. V usage is TRBV7-2 and J usage is TRBJ1-2; 9 bases line up with TRBD1. J was trimmed by 9 bases and V by 6 bases; bases with no gene match: 11. Germline loops: CDR1 SGHTA, CDR2 FQGNSA. The CDR3 is made up of 14 amino acids. CDR3 coding DNA: TGTGCCAGCAGTCCTCGGGACAGGGTTATAAGCTACACCTTC. Encoded protein: CASSPRDRVISYTF.